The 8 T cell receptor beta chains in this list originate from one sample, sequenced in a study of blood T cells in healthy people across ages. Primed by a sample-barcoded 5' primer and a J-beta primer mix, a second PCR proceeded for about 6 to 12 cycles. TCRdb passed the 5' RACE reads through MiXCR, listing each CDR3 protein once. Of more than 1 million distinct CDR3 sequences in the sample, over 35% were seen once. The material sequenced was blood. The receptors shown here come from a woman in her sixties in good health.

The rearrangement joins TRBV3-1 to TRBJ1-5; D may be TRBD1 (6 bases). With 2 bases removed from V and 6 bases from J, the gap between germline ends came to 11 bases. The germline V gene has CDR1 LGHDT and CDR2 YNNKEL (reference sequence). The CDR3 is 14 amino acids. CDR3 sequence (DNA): TGTGCCAGCAGCCAAACAGGGAACGGTCAGCCCCAGCATTTT. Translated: CASSQTGNGQPQHF.

The CDR3, as DNA: TGTGCCAGCAGCTTAGAGCCGGGAGGGCCAATTAGCAATGAGCAGTACTTC. Translating it yields CASSLEPGGPISNEQYF. This chain links TRBV11-2 with TRBJ2-5; 8 bases are shared with TRBD2. The germline gives CDR1 SGHAT, CDR2 FQNNGV. CDR3 length: 17 residues. V lost 0 bases to trimming and J lost 11 bases; unmatched junction nucleotides: 17.

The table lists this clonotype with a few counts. In DNA form, the CDR3 reads TGTGCCAGCAGTTTATGGAGACAGGCCAATCAGCCCCAGCATTTT. Residues: CASSLWRQANQPQHF. J is TRBJ1-5 and V is TRBV27; possible D gene TRBD1, 6 bases. The CDR3 has 15 amino acids. CDR1 is MNHEY and CDR2 is SMNVEV in the germline V gene (reference sequence). V was clipped by 1 base and J by 3 bases, with 10 bases between them.

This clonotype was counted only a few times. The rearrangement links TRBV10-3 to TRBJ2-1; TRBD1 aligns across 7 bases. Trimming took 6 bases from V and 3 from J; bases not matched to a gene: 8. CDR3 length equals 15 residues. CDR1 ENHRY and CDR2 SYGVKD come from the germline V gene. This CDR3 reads CAISTDRRFYNEQFF. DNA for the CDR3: TGTGCCATCAGCACGGACAGGAGATTCTACAATGAGCAGTTCTTC.

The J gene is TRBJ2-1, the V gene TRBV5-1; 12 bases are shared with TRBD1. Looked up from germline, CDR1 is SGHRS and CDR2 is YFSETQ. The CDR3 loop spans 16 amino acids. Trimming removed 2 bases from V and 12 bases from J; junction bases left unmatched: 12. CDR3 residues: CASSFSGTGGGEGQFF. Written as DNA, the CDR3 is TGCGCCAGCAGCTTTTCCGGGACAGGGGGCGGAGAGGGGCAGTTCTTC.

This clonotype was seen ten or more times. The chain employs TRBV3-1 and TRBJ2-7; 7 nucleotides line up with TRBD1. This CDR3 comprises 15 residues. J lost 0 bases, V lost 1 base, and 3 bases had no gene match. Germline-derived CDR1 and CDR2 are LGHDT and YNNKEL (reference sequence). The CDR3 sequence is CASSQGTGSSYEQYF. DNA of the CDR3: TGTGCCAGCAGCCAAGGGACAGGCTCCTCCTACGAGCAGTACTTC.

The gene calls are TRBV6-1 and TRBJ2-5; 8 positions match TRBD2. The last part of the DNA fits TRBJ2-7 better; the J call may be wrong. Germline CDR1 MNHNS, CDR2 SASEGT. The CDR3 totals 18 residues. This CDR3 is CASSDSWGSGVPQSEQYF. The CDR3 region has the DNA TGTGCCAGCAGTGATAGCTGGGGTAGCGGGGTGCCTCAAAGCGAGCAGTACTTC.

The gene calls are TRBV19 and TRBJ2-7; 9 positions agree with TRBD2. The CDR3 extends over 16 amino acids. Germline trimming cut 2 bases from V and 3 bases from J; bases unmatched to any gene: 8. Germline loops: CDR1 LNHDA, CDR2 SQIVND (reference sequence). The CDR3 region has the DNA TGTGCCAGTAGTATAACGACAGGACTAGCGATCTACGAGCAGTACTTC. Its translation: CASSITTGLAIYEQYF. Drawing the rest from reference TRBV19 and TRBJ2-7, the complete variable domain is DGGITQSPKYLFRKEGQNVTLSCEQNLNHDAMYWYRQDPGQGLRLIYYSQIVNDFQKGDIAEGYSVSREKKESFPLTVTSAQKNPTAFYLCASSITTGLAIYEQYFGPGTRLTVT.